This T cell receptor (beta chain) appears in the sequencing data of a study of human versus mouse CDR3 diversity and MHC coevolution. Comment on this clone: The target antigen is unknown.

This CDR3 contains 19 residues. Trimming took 4 bases from V and 5 from J; bases not matched to a gene: 17. Germline CDR1 LGHNA, CDR2 YNFKEQ. Study-level results: Mice had fewer CDR3 deletions and insertions than humans on average.

Only in-frame clones appear in the TCRdb table, and some are missing; sequencing was by immunoSEQ multiplex PCR. Among about 81,000 clones listed, 93% were seen once. The source is a person between 25 and 69 years old in good health. Sequencing was carried out using naive CD4+ T cells from blood. As to subset: CD45RO-negative CD62L-positive naive CD4 T cells. The genes are TRBV4-2 and TRBJ2-7; 13 nucleotides line up with TRBD2. Written as DNA, the CDR3 is TGTGCCAGCAGCCTCGGGACCCCTGGGACTAGCGGGACGTTCCACGAGCAGTACTTC. Translating gives CASSLGTPGTSGTFHEQYF.